This passage covers 29 T cell receptor beta chains from one sample sequenced in a study of shared clonotypes between healthy human individuals. TCRdb's table, derived via immunoSEQ multiplex PCR, lists solely in-frame clones and lacks some. The table shows hundreds of thousands of clones, with about 96% occurring only once. Sequencing input: naive CD4+ T cells sorted from blood. The sample's subset: CD45RA+ positively selected. The receptors were gathered from a woman in her 30s in good health.

The rearrangement links TRBV19 to TRBJ1-5; 12 positions agree with TRBD1. The length of the CDR3 is 14 residues. Losses at the gene ends were 3 bases for V and 6 bases for J; bases not matched to a gene: 0. Germline values: CDR1 LNHDA, CDR2 SQIVND (reference sequence). The CDR3 sequence: CASSMGQGAQPQHF. In DNA form, the CDR3 reads TGTGCCAGTAGTATGGGACAGGGGGCTCAGCCCCAGCATTTT.

The chain couples TRBV28 to TRBJ1-4; D is ambiguous. CDR3 length equals 12 residues. Germline V gives CDR1 MDHEN, CDR2 SYDVKM. Trimming pared 7 bases from V and 3 bases from J, leaving 6 bases between. CDR3 amino acids: CASKKSNEKLFF. Here the CDR3 DNA reads TGTGCCAGCAAGAAGTCTAATGAAAAACTGTTTTTT. The full variable domain, with the rest looked up from reference TRBV28 and TRBJ1-4, is DVKVTQSSRYLVKRTGEKVFLECVQDMDHENMFWYRQDPGLGLRLIYFSYDVKMKEKGDIPEGYSVSREKKERFSLILESASTNQTSMYLCASKKSNEKLFFGSGTQLSVL.

CDR3 in amino acids: CASSPHYLGLDEQFF. The DNA for the CDR3 is TGTGCCAGCAGCCCGCACTACCTAGGACTCGATGAGCAGTTCTTC. The chain combines TRBV7-2 with TRBJ2-1, with D possibly being TRBD2 (5 bases). The CDR3 has 15 amino acids. V was cut by 5 bases and J by 8 bases, with 19 bases left in between. Germline CDR1 and CDR2: SGHTA and FQGNSA.

The CDR3 region has the DNA TGTGCCAGCAGGGACTGGGCGCGGGAGATCAACGAGCAGTACTTC. Its protein product is CASRDWAREINEQYF. J is TRBJ2-7 and V is TRBV27; TRBD2 agrees at 7 bases. The length of the CDR3 is 15 residues. V trimming: 6 bases; J trimming: 5 bases; junction bases outside the gene matches: 13. Per the germline V gene, CDR1 is MNHEY and CDR2 is SMNVEV (reference sequence).

This rearrangement joins TRBV28 to TRBJ2-5; D perhaps matches TRBD1 (6 bases). The J call may be faulty, since TRBJ2-7 better matches the DNA end. The CDR3 contains 13 residues. CDR1 and CDR2 (germline): MDHEN, SYDVKM. The CDR3: CASFTGRSYEQYF. The CDR3 nucleotides read TGTGCCAGCTTTACAGGGCGCTCCTACGAGCAGTACTTC.

V gene TRBV7-9 combines with J gene TRBJ2-1; 12 bases line up with TRBD2. This CDR3 has 16 residues. Losses at the gene ends were 6 bases for V and 8 bases for J; bases not matched to a gene: 11. CDR1 and CDR2 (germline): SEHNR, FQNEAQ (reference sequence). The CDR3 region is CASSHRLAGVWDEQFF. The CDR3 DNA reads TGTGCCAGCAGTCACAGACTAGCGGGGGTTTGGGATGAGCAGTTCTTC.

The chain links TRBV6-5 to TRBJ1-5; no clear D. The V gene's germline CDR1 is MNHEY and CDR2 SVGAGI. CDR3 size: 15 residues. V gave up 6 bases and J gave up 0 bases, with 12 bases separating them. CDR3 sequence: CASRPQGYSNQPQHF. DNA for the CDR3: TGTGCCAGCAGGCCCCAAGGCTATAGCAATCAGCCCCAGCATTTT.

The V and J genes are TRBV27 and TRBJ1-5, with 7 bases lining up with TRBD1. V shed 1 base, J shed 6 bases, and the junction held 9 bases outside the gene matches. There are 16 residues in the CDR3. Germline CDR1 is MNHEY and CDR2 is SMNVEV (reference sequence). The CDR3 nucleotides are TGTGCCAGCAGTTTATACGGCTCAGGGGGGAGTCAGCCCCAGCATTTT. Encoded protein: CASSLYGSGGSQPQHF.

Here the CDR3 DNA reads TGTGCCAGCAGAGCTCAGGCAACTCCTCATGGCTACACCTTC. Amino acids: CASRAQATPHGYTF. V gene TRBV28 combines with J gene TRBJ1-2; D uncertain. V lost 6 bases to trimming and J lost 6 bases, with 17 bases between them. The CDR3 is made up of 14 amino acids. Germline V gene sequence: CDR1 MDHEN, CDR2 SYDVKM.

The CDR3 sequence: CASSFGGIEETQYF. The CDR3, as DNA: TGTGCCAGCAGTTTTGGGGGGATTGAAGAGACCCAGTACTTC. The V and J genes are TRBV28 and TRBJ2-5, with D possibly TRBD2 on 6 matching bases. V was trimmed by 3 bases and J by 3 bases, leaving 11 bases between them. Germline assignment: CDR1 MDHEN and CDR2 SYDVKM. The CDR3 extends over 14 amino acids.

The rearrangement links TRBV6-5 to TRBJ1-1, with D possibly being TRBD1 (6 bases). The CDR3 loop spans 14 amino acids. Germline CDR1 reads MNHEY; CDR2 reads SVGAGI. The V end lost 3 bases, the J end lost 1 base, and 9 bases lay between the germline ends. This chain's CDR3 is CASSYRQANTEAFF. CDR3 coding DNA: TGTGCCAGCAGTTATCGACAGGCGAACACTGAAGCTTTCTTT.

The chain carries TRBV19 and TRBJ2-1; D is unresolved. The CDR3 spans 16 residues. Between the trimmed V and J ends, which lost 4 bases and 1 base, there was a span of 14 bases. CDR1 LNHDA and CDR2 SQIVND come from the germline V gene (reference sequence). In nucleotides, the CDR3 is TGTGCCAGTAGTAGGTGGGCTAGTCAGTCCTACAATGAGCAGTTCTTC. As protein: CASSRWASQSYNEQFF.

CDR3 DNA: TGTGCCAGCTCACCTCTTGTGACAGGGCGGGCTTTGAACACTGAAGCTTTCTTT. Translated: CASSPLVTGRALNTEAFF. The chain links TRBV18 to TRBJ1-1; 7 bases match TRBD1. The CDR3 is made up of 18 amino acids. The V gene's germline CDR1 is KGHSH and CDR2 LQKENI. Trimming removed 3 bases from V and 0 bases from J; junction bases left unmatched: 13.

The chain's CDR3 is CASSPQGTVMNTEAFF. The CDR3 DNA follows: TGTGCCAGCTCACCCCAGGGGACGGTCATGAACACTGAAGCTTTCTTT. The V gene is TRBV18, the J gene TRBJ1-1, with D possibly TRBD1 on 6 matching bases. V shed 3 bases and J shed 0 bases, with 14 bases lying between them. The V gene's germline CDR1 is KGHSH and CDR2 LQKENI. The CDR3 contains 16 residues.

This chain uses TRBV2 with TRBJ2-7; tentatively, D is TRBD1 (6 bases). Between the trimmed V and J ends, which lost 6 bases and 9 bases, there was a span of 24 bases. Germline V CDR1 and CDR2: SNHLY, FYNNEI. The CDR3 extends over 15 amino acids. This CDR3 reads CASSPTGLSPIGQYF. The DNA of the CDR3 is TGTGCCAGCAGCCCCACAGGGTTATCCCCGATAGGGCAGTACTTC.

This chain joins TRBV2 and TRBJ2-2; no clear D gene. The CDR3 contains 13 residues. Trimming removed 1 base from V and 7 bases from J, with 7 bases in between. Germline values: CDR1 SNHLY, CDR2 FYNNEI. The chain's CDR3 is CASSEGPGGELFF. The CDR3 coding sequence is TGTGCCAGCAGTGAAGGCCCGGGCGGGGAGCTGTTTTTT.

J is TRBJ1-1 and V is TRBV28, with a weak D call TRBD1 (6 bases). The V end lost 2 bases, the J end lost 1 base, and 8 bases lay between the germline ends. Germline-derived CDR1 and CDR2 are MDHEN and SYDVKM. This CDR3 contains 14 residues. The CDR3 protein is CASSLADRNTEAFF. CDR3 sequence (DNA): TGTGCCAGCAGTTTAGCGGACAGGAACACTGAAGCTTTCTTT.

The genes are TRBV28 and TRBJ2-7; 8 bases match TRBD2. Germline values: CDR1 MDHEN, CDR2 SYDVKM. V dropped 5 bases and J dropped 5; count of bases not matched to a gene: 8. This CDR3 is built from 14 residues. CDR3 loop: CASSRSGSRNEQYF. Here the CDR3 DNA reads TGTGCCAGCAGTAGAAGCGGGAGTAGGAACGAGCAGTACTTC.

The chain has TRBV7-6 and TRBJ2-3, with TRBD2 as a possible D gene (5 bases). Germline CDR1 SGHVS, CDR2 FNYEAQ. The V and J ends lost 2 bases and 10 bases respectively, with 13 bases between them. The CDR3 covers 13 residues. The CDR3, as DNA: TGTGCCAGCAGCTTAATCGGGGAGAACGCGCAGTATTTT. It translates to CASSLIGENAQYF.

The chain links TRBV7-9 to TRBJ1-1, with D unclear. In germline, CDR1 is SEHNR, CDR2 FQNEAQ (reference sequence). The CDR3 has 15 residues. V lost 5 bases to trimming and J lost 1 base, with 14 bases between them. The CDR3 DNA reads as TGTGCCAGCAGCCCTCCACTCCGGACGAACACTGAAGCTTTCTTT. This sequence encodes CASSPPLRTNTEAFF.

This sequence joins TRBV19 and TRBJ1-6, with TRBD1 matching over 10 bases. The germline CDR1 and CDR2 sequences are LNHDA and SQIVND (reference sequence). The CDR3 is 15 residues long. V lost 7 bases, J lost 10 bases, and 10 bases stayed unmatched. CDR3 in DNA: TGTGCCAGTACCCCCAGTTGGGACAGGGGATCACCCCTCCACTTT. It specifies CASTPSWDRGSPLHF.

On this clone: Other nucleotide sequences in the sample specify the same CDR3. This chain uses TRBV29-1 with TRBJ2-5, with D possibly TRBD1 on 5 matching bases. Trimming shortened V by 2 bases and J by 4 bases, and 5 bases separated the two germline ends. Germline assignment: CDR1 SQVTM and CDR2 ANQGSEA. This CDR3 contains 11 residues. CDR3 DNA sequence: TGCAGCGTTGAAAGGGGAGAGACCCAGTACTTC. Protein product: CSVERGETQYF.

The J gene is TRBJ1-2, the V gene TRBV27; perhaps TRBD1 as D (5 bases). V lost 6 bases and J 8 bases, leaving 19 bases between the germline ends. CDR3 length equals 14 residues. The germline V gene encodes CDR1 MNHEY and CDR2 SMNVEV (reference sequence). DNA for the CDR3: TGTGCCAGCAGCCCTCGTCCCGGGACGCAGGGCTACACCTTC. Encoded protein: CASSPRPGTQGYTF.

Here the CDR3 reads CASSTPEGGGLFF. For the CDR3, the DNA is TGTGCCAGCAGCACCCCCGAGGGGGGTGGGCTGTTTTTT. The V and J genes are TRBV7-9 and TRBJ1-4, with a possible D match to TRBD1 (6 bases). CDR1 and CDR2 from the germline V gene are SEHNR and FQNEAQ (reference sequence). V lost 5 bases and J lost 14, with 18 bases in between. The length of the CDR3 is 13 residues. Filled out from reference TRBV7-9 and TRBJ1-4, the complete variable domain reads DTGVSQNPRHKITKRGQNVTFRCDPISEHNRLYWYRQTLGQGPEFLTYFQNEAQLEKSRLLSDRFSAERPKGSFSTLEIQRTEQGDSAMYLCASSTPEGGGLFFGSGTQLSVL.

The chain combines TRBV7-9 with TRBJ2-1, with 13 bases that match TRBD2. Trimming cost V 4 bases and J 0 bases; bases outside gene matches: 6. In germline, CDR1 is SEHNR, CDR2 FQNEAQ (reference sequence). The CDR3 is 18 residues long. The CDR3 DNA sequence: TGTGCCAGCAGCTCTCTATGGACTAGCGGGAGCTCCTACAATGAGCAGTTCTTC. It translates to CASSSLWTSGSSYNEQFF.

This rearrangement joins TRBV7-8 to TRBJ2-5, with 11 bases aligning to TRBD2. V lost 1 base, J lost 2 bases, and 9 bases stayed unmatched. CDR1 and CDR2 from the germline V gene are SGHVS and FQNEAQ. CDR3 length: 18 residues. CDR3 amino acids: CASSLVLAGAPGQETQYF. CDR3 bases: TGTGCCAGCAGCTTAGTACTAGCGGGGGCCCCGGGGCAAGAGACCCAGTACTTC.

The CDR3 DNA reads as TGTGCCAGCAGCCCTACAGGGATGGACACAGATACGCAGTATTTT. Its translation: CASSPTGMDTDTQYF. This rearrangement joins TRBV7-2 to TRBJ2-3; D might be TRBD1 (6 bases). The CDR3 runs to 15 residues. V dropped 5 bases and J dropped 2 bases, with 14 bases sitting between them. CDR1 SGHTA and CDR2 FQGNSA come from the germline V gene. The variable domain in full, with the rest retrieved from reference TRBV7-2 and TRBJ2-3, is GAGVSQSPSNKVTEKGKDVELRCDPISGHTALYWYRQSLGQGLEFLIYFQGNSAPDKSGLPSDRFSAERTGGSVSTLTIQRTQQEDSAVYLCASSPTGMDTDTQYFGPGTRLTVL.

This clone was seen a single time. V and J are TRBV6-5 and TRBJ2-1; maybe TRBD2 (6 bases). There are 15 residues in the CDR3. The germline V and J ends were trimmed by 6 bases and 4 bases, with 16 bases remaining between them. Looked up from germline, CDR1 is MNHEY and CDR2 is SVGAGI. CDR3 sequence (DNA): TGTGCCAGCAGCAAAAACCGGGACTTTTACAATGAGCAGTTCTTC. It codes for CASSKNRDFYNEQFF.

The chain links TRBV11-2 to TRBJ2-7; D gene ambiguous. The ends were cut back, 3 bases at V and 3 bases at J, with 9 bases in the middle. Germline assignment: CDR1 SGHAT and CDR2 FQNNGV. The CDR3 length is 13 residues. CDR3 in amino acids: CASSFSGIYEQYF. The DNA of the CDR3 is TGTGCCAGCAGCTTTTCAGGCATCTACGAGCAGTACTTC.